This T cell receptor (beta chain) is drawn from a study of CD8+CD57+ T cells in acquired aplastic anemia. Those patients picked for sequencing had displayed CD8+CD57+ cell expansion on flow cytometry. CDR3 and TCR beta VDJ profiling relied on genomic DNA as the template. Using its own MiXCR run on the reads, TCRdb lists one record per CDR3 protein. The sample consists of 200,000 to 300,000 distinct CDR3 sequences, around 45% of them appearing once. Germline V CDR1 and CDR2: SEHNR, FQNEAQ (reference sequence). This CDR3 comprises 15 residues. Trimming pared 5 bases from V and 5 bases from J, leaving 18 bases between.

The rearrangement joins TRBV7-9 to TRBJ2-5, with a possible D match to TRBD1 (6 bases). Specimen: sorted CD4+, CD8+, or CD8+CD57+ T cells (not recorded which) from PBMCs. The clonotype comes from a human donor with aplastic anemia. The CDR3 DNA follows: TGTGCCAGCAGCCCCCTACTGGGGCAGGGGGAGACCCAGTACTTC. The encoded protein is CASSPLLGQGETQYF. Full variable domain (remainder filled in from reference TRBV7-9 and TRBJ2-5): DTGVSQNPRHKITKRGQNVTFRCDPISEHNRLYWYRQTLGQGPEFLTYFQNEAQLEKSRLLSDRFSAERPKGSFSTLEIQRTEQGDSAMYLCASSPLLGQGETQYFGPGTRLLVL.